This T cell receptor beta chain is drawn from a study of identifying expanded T cells in peripheral blood. Notes on the study in general: Over approximately two and four weeks, about 17 and 20 clones changed, versus around 1.1 between replicates. Variance in clone template counts between approximately two-week samples significantly increased with total template count across all healthy donors.

Method: immunoSEQ multiplex PCR; TCRdb's copy keeps in-frame clones and lacks some. The top ten clones hold under 20% of a sample with some 78,000 clones, more than 75% of them seen once. The CDR3 is 18 residues long. V dropped 4 bases and J dropped 0; count of bases not matched to a gene: 9. Germline V CDR1 and CDR2: MNHEY, SMNVEV (reference sequence). About this clone: What it binds is unknown.

This receptor was obtained from a person aged 18 to 70 in good health. The chain links TRBV27 to TRBJ1-3, with 10 bases matching TRBD1. Sequencing was done on a sample of blood. The CDR3 reads CASSSGTGVFGSGNTIYF. CDR3 nucleotide sequence: TGTGCCAGCAGTTCCGGGACAGGGGTTTTTGGCTCTGGAAACACCATATATTTT.